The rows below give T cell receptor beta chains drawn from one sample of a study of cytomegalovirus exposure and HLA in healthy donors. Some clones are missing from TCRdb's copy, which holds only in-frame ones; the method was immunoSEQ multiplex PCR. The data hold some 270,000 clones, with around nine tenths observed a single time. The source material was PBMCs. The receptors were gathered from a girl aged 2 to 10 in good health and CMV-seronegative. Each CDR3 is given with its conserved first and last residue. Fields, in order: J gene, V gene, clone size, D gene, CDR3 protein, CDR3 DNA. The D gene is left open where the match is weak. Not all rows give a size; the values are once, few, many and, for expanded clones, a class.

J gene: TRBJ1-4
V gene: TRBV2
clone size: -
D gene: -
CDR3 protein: CASSEMRADEKLFF
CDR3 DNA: TGTGCCAGCAGTGAAATGAGGGCGGACGAAAAACTGTTTTTT

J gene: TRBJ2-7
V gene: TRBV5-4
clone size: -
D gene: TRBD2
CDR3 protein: CASSLGGLAGAYEQYF
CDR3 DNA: TGTGCCAGCAGCTTGGGGGGACTAGCCGGAGCCTACGAGCAGTACTTC

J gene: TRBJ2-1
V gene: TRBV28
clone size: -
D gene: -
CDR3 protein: CASSVFLNEQFF
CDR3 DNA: TGTGCCAGCAGCGTATTTCTCAATGAGCAGTTCTTC

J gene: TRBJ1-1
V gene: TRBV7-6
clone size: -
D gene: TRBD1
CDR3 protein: CASSSQGGTTEAFF
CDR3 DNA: TGTGCCAGCAGCTCTCAGGGGGGAACCACTGAAGCTTTCTTT

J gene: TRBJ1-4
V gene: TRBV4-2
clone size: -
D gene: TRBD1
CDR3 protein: CASSQDPPGQGAEKLFF
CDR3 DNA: TGTGCCAGCAGCCAAGACCCCCCGGGACAGGGGGCTGAAAAACTGTTTTTT

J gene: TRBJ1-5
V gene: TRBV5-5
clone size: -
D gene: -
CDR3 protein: CASSLDDAGQPYSNQPQHF
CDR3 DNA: TGTGCCAGCAGCCTAGACGATGCTGGACAACCTTATAGCAATCAGCCCCAGCATTTT

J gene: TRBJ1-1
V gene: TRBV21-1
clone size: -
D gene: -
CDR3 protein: CASTWDRANTEAFF
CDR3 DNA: TGTGCCAGCACCTGGGACAGGGCAAACACTGAAGCTTTCTTT

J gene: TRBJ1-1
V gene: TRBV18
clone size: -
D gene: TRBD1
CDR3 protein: CASSPWDSLNTEAFF
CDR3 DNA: TGTGCCAGCTCACCGTGGGACAGTCTGAACACTGAAGCTTTCTTT

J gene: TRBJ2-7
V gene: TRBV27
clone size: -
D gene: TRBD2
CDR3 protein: CASSWTGTSGNEQYF
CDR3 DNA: TGTGCCAGCAGTTGGACCGGGACTAGCGGTAACGAGCAGTACTTC

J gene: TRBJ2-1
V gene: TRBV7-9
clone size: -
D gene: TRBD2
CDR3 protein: CASSFASGRGNEQFF
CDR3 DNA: TGTGCCAGCAGCTTTGCTAGCGGGAGGGGCAATGAGCAGTTCTTC

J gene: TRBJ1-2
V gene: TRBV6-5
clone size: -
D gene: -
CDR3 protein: CASSEGIGVYTF
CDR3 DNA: TGTGCCAGCAGTGAAGGAATAGGGGTCTACACCTTC

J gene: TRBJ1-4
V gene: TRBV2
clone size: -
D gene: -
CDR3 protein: CASSDAGKIF
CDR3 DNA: TGTGCCAGCAGTGATGCGGGAAAAATCTTT

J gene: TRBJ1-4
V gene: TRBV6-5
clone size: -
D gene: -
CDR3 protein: CASSYSNPEGKLFF
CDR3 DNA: TGTGCCAGCAGTTACTCGAATCCGGAGGGGAAGCTGTTTTTT

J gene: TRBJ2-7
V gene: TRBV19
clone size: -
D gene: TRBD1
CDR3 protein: CASKSRDSSLQEYF
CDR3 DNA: TGTGCCAGTAAATCTCGGGACAGCTCTCTACAGGAGTACTTC

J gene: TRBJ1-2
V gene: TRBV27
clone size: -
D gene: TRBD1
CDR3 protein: CASSLLPGQGAADGYTF
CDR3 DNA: TGTGCCAGCAGTTTATTACCGGGACAGGGGGCGGCGGATGGCTACACCTTC

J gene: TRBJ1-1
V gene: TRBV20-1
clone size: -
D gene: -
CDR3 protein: CSANINTEAFF
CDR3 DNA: TGCAGTGCTAACATCAACACTGAAGCTTTCTTT

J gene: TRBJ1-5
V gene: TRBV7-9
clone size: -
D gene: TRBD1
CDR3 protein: CAGPTGLNQPQHF
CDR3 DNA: TGTGCCGGACCGACAGGGTTGAATCAGCCCCAGCATTTT

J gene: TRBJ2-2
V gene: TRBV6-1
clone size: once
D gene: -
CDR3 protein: CASSWGSGNTGELFF
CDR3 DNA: TGTGCCAGCAGCTGGGGCAGTGGAAACACCGGGGAGCTGTTTTTT

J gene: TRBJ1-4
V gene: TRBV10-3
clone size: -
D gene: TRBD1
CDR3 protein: CAISEGPGQGVEKLFF
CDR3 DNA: TGTGCCATCAGTGAAGGGCCGGGACAGGGGGTTGAAAAACTGTTTTTT

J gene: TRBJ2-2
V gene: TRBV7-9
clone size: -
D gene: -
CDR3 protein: CASSLSPREELFF
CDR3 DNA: TGTGCCAGCAGCCTATCCCCTCGGGAGGAGCTGTTTTTT

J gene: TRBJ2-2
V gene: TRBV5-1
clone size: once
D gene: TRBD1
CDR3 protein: CASSLGTGGFGELFF
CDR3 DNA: TGCGCCAGCAGCTTGGGGACAGGGGGATTCGGGGAGCTGTTTTTT

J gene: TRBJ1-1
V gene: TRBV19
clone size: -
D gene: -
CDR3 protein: CASKIGQLNTEAFF
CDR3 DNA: TGTGCCAGTAAGATCGGACAGTTGAACACTGAAGCTTTCTTT

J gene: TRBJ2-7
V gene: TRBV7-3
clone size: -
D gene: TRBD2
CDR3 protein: CASSTSGGAYEQYF
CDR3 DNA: TGTGCCAGCAGCACTAGCGGGGGGGCGTACGAGCAGTACTTC

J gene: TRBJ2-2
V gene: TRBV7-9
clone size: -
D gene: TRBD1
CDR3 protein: CSSSGQVPGAGELFF
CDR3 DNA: TGTTCCAGCAGCGGACAGGTCCCAGGGGCCGGGGAGCTGTTTTTT

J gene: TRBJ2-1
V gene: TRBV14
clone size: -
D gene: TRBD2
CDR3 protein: CASSPGAGGPPYNEQFF
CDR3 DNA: TGTGCCAGCAGCCCGGGGGCGGGAGGCCCCCCTTACAATGAGCAGTTCTTC

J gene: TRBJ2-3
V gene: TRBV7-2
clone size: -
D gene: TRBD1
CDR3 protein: CASSGQGSGDTQYF
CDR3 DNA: TGTGCCAGCAGCGGACAGGGTTCGGGAGATACGCAGTATTTT

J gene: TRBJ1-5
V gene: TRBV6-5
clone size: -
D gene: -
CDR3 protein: CASSPGNSNQPQHF
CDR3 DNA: TGTGCCAGCAGCCCAGGGAATAGCAATCAGCCCCAGCATTTT

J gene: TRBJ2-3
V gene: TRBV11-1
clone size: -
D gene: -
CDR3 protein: CASSTRGIAATRVDTQYF
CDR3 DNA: TGTGCCAGCAGCACACGCGGGATAGCGGCCACCCGGGTAGATACGCAGTATTTT

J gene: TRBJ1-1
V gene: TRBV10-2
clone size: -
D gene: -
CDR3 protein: CASRGGRIPSTEAFF
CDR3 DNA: TGCGCCAGCAGGGGAGGCCGGATCCCGAGCACTGAAGCTTTCTTT

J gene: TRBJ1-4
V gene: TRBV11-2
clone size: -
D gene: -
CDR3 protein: CASSPRPAGGGNEKLFF
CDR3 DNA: TGTGCCAGCAGCCCCCGCCCAGCTGGGGGCGGGAATGAAAAACTGTTTTTT

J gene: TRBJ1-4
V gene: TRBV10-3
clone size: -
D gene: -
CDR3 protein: CAISESQGSTREKLFF
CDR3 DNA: TGTGCCATCAGTGAGTCTCAGGGTTCGACTCGTGAAAAACTGTTTTTT

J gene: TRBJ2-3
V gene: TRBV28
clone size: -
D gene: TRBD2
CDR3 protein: CASRREGLAGLAQYF
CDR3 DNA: TGTGCCAGCAGAAGGGAGGGACTAGCGGGGTTAGCGCAGTATTTT

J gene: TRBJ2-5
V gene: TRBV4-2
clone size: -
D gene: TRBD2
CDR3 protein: CASSQDPRTSGAGRSQETQYF
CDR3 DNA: TGTGCCAGCAGCCAAGACCCACGGACTAGCGGGGCTGGGAGGTCCCAAGAGACCCAGTACTTC

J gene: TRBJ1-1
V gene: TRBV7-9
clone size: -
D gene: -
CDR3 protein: CASSPGHPEAFF
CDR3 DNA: TGTGCCAGCAGCCCCGGACACCCTGAAGCTTTCTTT

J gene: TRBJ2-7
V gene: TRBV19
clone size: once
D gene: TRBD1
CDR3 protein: CASRGQPYEQYF
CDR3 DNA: TGTGCCAGTAGGGGACAGCCCTACGAGCAGTACTTC

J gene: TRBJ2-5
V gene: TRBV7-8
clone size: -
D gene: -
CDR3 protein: CASSLVDRFQETQYF
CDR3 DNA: TGTGCCAGCAGCTTAGTTGACAGATTCCAAGAGACCCAGTACTTC

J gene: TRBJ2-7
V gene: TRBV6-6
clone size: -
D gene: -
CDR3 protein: CASSYGVATSPKYF
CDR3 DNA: TGTGCCAGCAGTTACGGGGTAGCGACATCCCCCAAGTACTTC

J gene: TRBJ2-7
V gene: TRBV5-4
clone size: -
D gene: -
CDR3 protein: CASSLGQGRGEQYF
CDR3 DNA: TGTGCCAGCAGCTTGGGGCAGGGGCGCGGCGAGCAGTACTTC

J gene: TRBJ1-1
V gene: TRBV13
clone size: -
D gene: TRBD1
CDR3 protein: CASSSGQGLQAFF
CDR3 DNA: TGTGCCAGCAGCTCGGGACAGGGCCTGCAAGCTTTCTTT

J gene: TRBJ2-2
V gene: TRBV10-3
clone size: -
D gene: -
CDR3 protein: CAISESTLTGELFF
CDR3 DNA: TGTGCCATCAGTGAGTCGACTCTAACCGGGGAGCTGTTTTTT

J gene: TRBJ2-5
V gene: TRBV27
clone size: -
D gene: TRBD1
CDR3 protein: CASSLAGGLNQETQYF
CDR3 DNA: TGTGCCAGCAGTTTGGCAGGGGGCCTCAACCAAGAGACCCAGTACTTC

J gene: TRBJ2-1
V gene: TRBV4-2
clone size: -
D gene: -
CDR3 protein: CASTDRGSSYNEQFF
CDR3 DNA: TGTGCCAGCACGGATCGGGGGAGCTCCTACAATGAGCAGTTCTTC

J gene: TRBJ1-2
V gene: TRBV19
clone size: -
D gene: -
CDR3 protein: CASSTPGLAYGYTF
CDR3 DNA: TGTGCCAGTAGTACGCCAGGGTTAGCCTATGGCTACACCTTC

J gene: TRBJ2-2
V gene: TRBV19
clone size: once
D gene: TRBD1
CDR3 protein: CASSEDRGRTTGELFF
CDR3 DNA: TGTGCCAGTAGTGAGGACAGGGGGCGTACGACCGGGGAGCTGTTTTTT

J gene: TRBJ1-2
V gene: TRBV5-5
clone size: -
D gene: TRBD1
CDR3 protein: CASSAPGTDYGYTF
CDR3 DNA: TGTGCCAGCAGCGCACCCGGGACAGACTATGGCTACACCTTC

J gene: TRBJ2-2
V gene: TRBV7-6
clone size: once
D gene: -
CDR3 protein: CASSLEGGATGELFF
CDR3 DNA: TGTGCCAGCAGCTTAGAGGGAGGCGCCACCGGGGAGCTGTTTTTT

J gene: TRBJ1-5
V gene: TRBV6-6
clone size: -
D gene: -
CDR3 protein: CASRYGQSWAQHF
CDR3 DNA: TGTGCCAGCAGGTATGGACAGTCTTGGGCCCAGCATTTT

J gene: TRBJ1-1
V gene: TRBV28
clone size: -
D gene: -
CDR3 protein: CASSLGTEAFF
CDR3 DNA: TGTGCCAGCAGTCTCGGTACTGAAGCTTTCTTT

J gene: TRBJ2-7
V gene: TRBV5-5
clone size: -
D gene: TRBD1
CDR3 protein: CASSWTGSSSYEQYF
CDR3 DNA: TGTGCCAGCAGTTGGACAGGGAGTAGCTCCTACGAGCAGTACTTC

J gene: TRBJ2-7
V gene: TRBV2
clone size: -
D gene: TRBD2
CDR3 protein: CASRRLAGKSSYEQYF
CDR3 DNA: TGTGCCAGCAGGCGACTAGCGGGAAAAAGCTCCTACGAGCAGTACTTC

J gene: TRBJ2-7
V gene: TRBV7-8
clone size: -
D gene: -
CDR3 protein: CASSTTGIEQYF
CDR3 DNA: TGTGCCAGCAGCACTACAGGGATCGAGCAGTACTTC

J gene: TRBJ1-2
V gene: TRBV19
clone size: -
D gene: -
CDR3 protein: CASSMTANYGYTF
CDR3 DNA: TGTGCCAGTAGCATGACAGCTAACTATGGCTACACCTTC

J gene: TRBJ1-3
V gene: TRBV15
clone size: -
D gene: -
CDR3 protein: CATSRDPLTAFSGNTIYF
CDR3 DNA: TGTGCCACCAGCAGAGATCCCCTGACAGCGTTCTCTGGAAACACCATATATTTT

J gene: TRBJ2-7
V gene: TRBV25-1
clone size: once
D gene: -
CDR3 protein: CASSEWNREREQYF
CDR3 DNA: TGTGCCAGCAGTGAATGGAACAGGGAGCGCGAGCAGTACTTC

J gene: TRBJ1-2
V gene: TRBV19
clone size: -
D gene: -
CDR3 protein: CASTLDRNYGYTF
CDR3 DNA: TGTGCCAGTACCCTAGACAGAAACTATGGCTACACCTTC

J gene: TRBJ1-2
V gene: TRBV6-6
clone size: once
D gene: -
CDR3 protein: CASSYSSFNGYTF
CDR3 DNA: TGTGCCAGCAGTTACTCGAGTTTTAATGGCTACACCTTC

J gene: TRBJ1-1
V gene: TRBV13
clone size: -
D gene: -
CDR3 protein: CASSLAGAEAFF
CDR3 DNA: TGTGCCAGCAGCTTAGCAGGGGCAGAAGCTTTCTTT

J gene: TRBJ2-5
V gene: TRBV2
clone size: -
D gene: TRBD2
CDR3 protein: CASSEVLAGGSQETQYF
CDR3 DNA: TGTGCCAGCAGTGAAGTTCTTGCGGGGGGAAGCCAAGAGACCCAGTACTTC

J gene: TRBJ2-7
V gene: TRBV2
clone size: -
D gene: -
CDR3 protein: CATMGLAGYEQYF
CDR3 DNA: TGTGCCACCATGGGACTTGCGGGCTACGAGCAGTACTTC

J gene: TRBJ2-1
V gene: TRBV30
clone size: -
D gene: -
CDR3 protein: CALKGGSSYNEQFF
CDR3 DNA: TGTGCCTTGAAAGGGGGTAGCTCCTACAATGAGCAGTTCTTC